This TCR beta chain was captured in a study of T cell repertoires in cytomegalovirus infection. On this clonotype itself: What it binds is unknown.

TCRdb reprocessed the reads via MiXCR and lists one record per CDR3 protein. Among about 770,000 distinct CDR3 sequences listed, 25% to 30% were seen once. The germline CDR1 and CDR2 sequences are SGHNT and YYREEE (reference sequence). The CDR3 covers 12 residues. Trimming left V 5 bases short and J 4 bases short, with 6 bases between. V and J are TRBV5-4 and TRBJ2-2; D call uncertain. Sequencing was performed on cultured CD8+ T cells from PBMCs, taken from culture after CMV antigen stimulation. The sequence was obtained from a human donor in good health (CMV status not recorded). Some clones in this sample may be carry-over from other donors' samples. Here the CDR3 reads CASSQTTGELFF. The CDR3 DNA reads TGTGCCAGCAGTCAGACCACCGGGGAGCTGTTTTTT.